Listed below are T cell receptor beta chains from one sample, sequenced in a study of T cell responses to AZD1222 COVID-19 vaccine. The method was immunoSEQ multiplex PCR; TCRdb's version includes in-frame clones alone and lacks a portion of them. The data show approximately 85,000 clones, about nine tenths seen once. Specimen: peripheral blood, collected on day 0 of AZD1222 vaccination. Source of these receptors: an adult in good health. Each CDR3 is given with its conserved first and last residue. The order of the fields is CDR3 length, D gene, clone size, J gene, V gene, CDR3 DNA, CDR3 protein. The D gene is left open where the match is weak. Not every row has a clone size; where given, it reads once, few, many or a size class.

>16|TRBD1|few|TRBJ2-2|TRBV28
TGTGCCAGCAGCAGGGTCGACAGGGCGGATACCGGGGAGCTGTTTTTT
CASSRVDRADTGELFF
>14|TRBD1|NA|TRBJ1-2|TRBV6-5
TGTGCCAGCAGCCCCCACGACAGGGGCAGAGGCTACACCTTC
CASSPHDRGRGYTF
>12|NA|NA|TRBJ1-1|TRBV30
TGTGCCTGGAGCATCCAATTGGGGTCAGCTTTCTTT
CAWSIQLGSAFF
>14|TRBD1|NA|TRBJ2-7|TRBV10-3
TGTGCCATCAGTGTGGGACAGGGGGCTGACGAGCAGTACTTC
CAISVGQGADEQYF
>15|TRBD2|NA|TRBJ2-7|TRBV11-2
TGTGCCAGCAGCTTCAGCGGGGGGAGCTCCTACGAGCAGTACTTC
CASSFSGGSSYEQYF
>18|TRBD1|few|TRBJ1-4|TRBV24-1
TGTGCCACCAGTGACCCTGACAGGGCCTTTTCAACTAATGAAAAACTGTTTTTT
CATSDPDRAFSTNEKLFF
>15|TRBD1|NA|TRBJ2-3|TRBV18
TGTGCCAGCTCACTCGGGACAGGGGGAATAGATACGCAGTATTTT
CASSLGTGGIDTQYF
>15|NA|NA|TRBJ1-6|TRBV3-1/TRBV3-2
TGTGCCAGCAGCCAAGGGGAGAGCGCCAGTTCACCCCTCCACTTT
CASSQGESASSPLHF
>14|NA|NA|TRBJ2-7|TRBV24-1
TGTGCCACCAGCGACCCCGGCTCCGGCTACGAGCAGTACTTC
CATSDPGSGYEQYF
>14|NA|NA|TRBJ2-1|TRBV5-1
TGCGCCAGCAGCTTGGGCGGCTCCTACAATGAGCAGTTCTTC
CASSLGGSYNEQFF
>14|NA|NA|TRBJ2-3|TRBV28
TGTGCCAGCAGCCCTACGGGAGCGGCAGATACGCAGTATTTT
CASSPTGAADTQYF
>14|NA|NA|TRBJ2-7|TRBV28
TGTGCCAGCAGTGGAACGAGATCGTCCTACGAGCAGTACTTC
CASSGTRSSYEQYF
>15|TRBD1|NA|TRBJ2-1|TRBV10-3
TGTGCCATCAGTGACTGGACAGGGCAATACAATGAGCAGTTCTTC
CAISDWTGQYNEQFF
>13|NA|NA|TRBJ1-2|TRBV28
TGTGCCAGCAGTTTATGGGGCCAGGGCGGCTACACCTTC
CASSLWGQGGYTF
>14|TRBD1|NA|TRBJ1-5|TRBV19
TGTGCCAGTACTTCCGGGACAGCCAATCAGCCCCAGCATTTT
CASTSGTANQPQHF
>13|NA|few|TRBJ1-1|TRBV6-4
TGTGCCAGCAGAGACTTGGGGAGCACTGAAGCTTTCTTT
CASRDLGSTEAFF
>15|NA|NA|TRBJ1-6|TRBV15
TGTGCCACCAGCAGAGATCGAATGGGTAATTCACCCCTCCACTTT
CATSRDRMGNSPLHF
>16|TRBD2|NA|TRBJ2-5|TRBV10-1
TGCGCCAGCTTATCGGGTCGCGGGAGCTGGAAGGAGACCCAGTACTTC
CASLSGRGSWKETQYF